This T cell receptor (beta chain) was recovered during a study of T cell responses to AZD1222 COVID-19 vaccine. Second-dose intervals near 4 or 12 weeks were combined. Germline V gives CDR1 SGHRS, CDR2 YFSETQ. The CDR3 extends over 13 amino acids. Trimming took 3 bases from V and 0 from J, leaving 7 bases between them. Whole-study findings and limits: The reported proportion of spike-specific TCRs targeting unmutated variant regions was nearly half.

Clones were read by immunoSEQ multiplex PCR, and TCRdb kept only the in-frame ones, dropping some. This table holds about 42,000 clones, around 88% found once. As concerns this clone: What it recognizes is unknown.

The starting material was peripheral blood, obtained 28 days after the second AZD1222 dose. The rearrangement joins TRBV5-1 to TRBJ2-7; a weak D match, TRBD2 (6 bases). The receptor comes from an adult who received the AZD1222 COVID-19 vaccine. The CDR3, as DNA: TGCGCCAGCAGCTCCGGGGGCTCCTACGAGCAGTACTTC. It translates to CASSSGGSYEQYF.